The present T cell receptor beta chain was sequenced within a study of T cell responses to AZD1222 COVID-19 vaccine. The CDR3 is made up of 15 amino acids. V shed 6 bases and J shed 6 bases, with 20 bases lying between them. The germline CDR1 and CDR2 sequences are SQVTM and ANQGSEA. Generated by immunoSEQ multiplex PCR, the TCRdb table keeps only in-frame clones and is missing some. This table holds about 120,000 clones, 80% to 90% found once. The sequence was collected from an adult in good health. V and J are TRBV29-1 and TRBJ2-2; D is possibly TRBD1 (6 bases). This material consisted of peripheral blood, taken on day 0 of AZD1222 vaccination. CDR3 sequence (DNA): TGCAGCGTCAACCAACCTGGACAGATTTCCGGGGAGCTGTTTTTT. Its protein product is CSVNQPGQISGELFF.